One sample yielded the 5 T cell receptor beta chains listed below, sequenced in a study of OX40 agonist ivuxolimab in advanced cancers. Generated by immunoSEQ multiplex PCR, the TCRdb table keeps only in-frame clones and is missing some. The data contain 23,000 or so clones, over 80% of them singletons. The material sequenced was CD4+ or CD8+ T cells sorted from blood, taken in a trial of the OX40 agonist ivuxolimab. The receptor set was obtained from an adult with an advanced solid tumor such as melanoma, head and neck, liver or kidney cancer.

This rearrangement joins TRBV5-4 to TRBJ2-1; possibly TRBD1 for D (7 bases). This CDR3 contains 18 residues. V lost 4 bases, J lost 6 bases, and 26 bases lay in between. Germline V gene sequence: CDR1 SGHNT, CDR2 YYREEE (reference sequence). CDR3 sequence (DNA): TGTGCCAGCAGCGCTAGACTAGGGGGCCAAATAAGAGTCAATGAGCAGTTCTTC. Its translation: CASSARLGGQIRVNEQFF.

This clone showed up just once. V gene TRBV9 combines with J gene TRBJ1-2; D call uncertain. Germline assignment: CDR1 SGDLS and CDR2 YYNGEE. The CDR3 covers 14 residues. V was shortened by 0 bases and J by 5 bases, with 11 bases between the two germline ends. The CDR3 protein is CASSVDGTVYGYTF. CDR3 DNA: TGTGCCAGCAGCGTAGACGGAACAGTTTATGGCTACACCTTC.

This sequence joins TRBV4-1 and TRBJ1-2; 9 positions agree with TRBD1. Germline values: CDR1 MGHRA, CDR2 YSYEKL. The CDR3 covers 15 residues. V trimming: 1 base; J trimming: 5 bases; junction bases outside the gene matches: 5. Written as DNA, the CDR3 is TGCGCCAGCAGCCAAGTAGGGACAGGGACTTATGGCTACACCTTC. Its protein is CASSQVGTGTYGYTF.

This chain joins TRBV4-3 and TRBJ2-3, with 11 bases matching TRBD2. Germline values: CDR1 LGHNA, CDR2 YSLEER. The CDR3 is 18 amino acids. J lost 2 bases, V lost 4 bases, and 11 bases had no gene match. Here the CDR3 DNA reads TGCGCCAGCAGCCCGGGGGTAGCGGGGGGGAAGGTCACAGATACGCAGTATTTT. Translated: CASSPGVAGGKVTDTQYF.

The chain couples TRBV6-6 to TRBJ2-5; 7 positions agree with TRBD1. Germline values: CDR1 MNHNY, CDR2 SVGAGI (reference sequence). This CDR3 comprises 11 residues. J was trimmed by 5 bases and V by 8 bases; bases with no gene match: 2. CDR3 amino acids: CASLQGETQYF. The CDR3 DNA follows: TGTGCCAGCTTACAGGGGGAGACCCAGTACTTC.